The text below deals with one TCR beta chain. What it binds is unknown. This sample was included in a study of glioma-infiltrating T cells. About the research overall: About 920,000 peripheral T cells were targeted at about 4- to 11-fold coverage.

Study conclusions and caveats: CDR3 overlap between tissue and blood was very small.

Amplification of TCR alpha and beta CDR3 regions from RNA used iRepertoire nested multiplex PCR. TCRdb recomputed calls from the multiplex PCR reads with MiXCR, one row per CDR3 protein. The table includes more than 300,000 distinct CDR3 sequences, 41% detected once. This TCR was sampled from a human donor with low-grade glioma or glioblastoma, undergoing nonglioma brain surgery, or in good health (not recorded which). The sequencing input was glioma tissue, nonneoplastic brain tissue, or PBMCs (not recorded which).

CDR3 DNA sequence: TGCGCCAGCAGCCTATTCGGGACAGGGAACACTGAAGCTTTCTTT. Its protein product is CASSLFGTGNTEAFF. V and J are TRBV5-1 and TRBJ1-1; 8 nucleotides match TRBD1. CDR3 length: 15 residues. CDR1 is SGHRS, CDR2 YFSETQ, per germline. The trim removed 4 bases at V and 1 base at J, leaving 6 bases unmatched.